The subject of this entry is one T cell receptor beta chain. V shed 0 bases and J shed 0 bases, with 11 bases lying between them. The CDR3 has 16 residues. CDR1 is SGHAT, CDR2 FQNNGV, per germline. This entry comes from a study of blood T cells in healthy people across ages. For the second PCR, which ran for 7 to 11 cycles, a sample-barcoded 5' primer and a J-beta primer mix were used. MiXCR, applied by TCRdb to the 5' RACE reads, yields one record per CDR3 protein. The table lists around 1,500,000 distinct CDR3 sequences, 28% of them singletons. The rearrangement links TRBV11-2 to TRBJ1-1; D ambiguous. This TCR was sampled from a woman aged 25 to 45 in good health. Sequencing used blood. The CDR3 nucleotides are TGTGCCAGCAGCTTAGAAGGGCCGGGTCTGAACACTGAAGCTTTCTTT. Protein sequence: CASSLEGPGLNTEAFF.